These 32 T cell receptor beta chains share one sample of origin, sequenced in a study of response to subunit inactivated influenza vaccine (dated by TCRdb to the late 2010s). Library generation was performed with RT-PCR. Instrument used: Illumina HiSeq 2500. TCRdb itself trimmed the public reads at Q25 with fastp, ran MiXCR and retained productive beta chains. CDR3 protein duplicates are merged, each entry listing the most common genes and DNA. The sample has hundreds of thousands of distinct CDR3 sequences on record, around 11% of them singletons. Clones ranked in the top ten supply roughly 11% of the sample. In addition, the sample was reused for a study of T cells expressing NK-cell markers. The second study also describes: The TCR beta cDNA libraries were made using 5'RACE template switching, a step that added both a universal primer site and unique molecular identifiers.

The sequencing used PBMCs from blood, collected on the day of vaccination. All receptors derive from a man aged 45-65 years who received an inactivated influenza vaccine. Donor details come from another sample of the same person, matched by shared clones.

Only a few counts were recorded for this clonotype. The gene calls are TRBV10-3 and TRBJ2-1, with 8 nucleotides matching TRBD2. Germline loops: CDR1 ENHRY, CDR2 SYGVKD. CDR3 length equals 15 residues. V lost 8 bases to trimming and J lost 4 bases; unmatched junction nucleotides: 10. CDR3 in amino acids: CAIALAAGVYNEQFF. Here the CDR3 DNA reads TGTGCCATCGCCTTGGCAGCGGGGGTTTACAATGAGCAGTTCTTC.

This clonotype was counted between two and nine times. The chain joins TRBV28 to TRBJ1-3; no firm D call. Trimming took 8 bases from V and 4 from J, leaving 6 bases between them. Looked up from germline, CDR1 is MDHEN and CDR2 is SYDVKM. The CDR3 sequence is 11 residues long. The CDR3: CASGFGNTIYF. As DNA, the CDR3 is TGTGCCAGCGGATTCGGAAACACCATATATTTT.

The gene calls are TRBV30 and TRBJ2-1; TRBD2 agrees at 8 bases. CDR1 and CDR2 from the germline V gene are GTSNPN and SVGIG (reference sequence). V dropped 1 base and J dropped 4; count of bases not matched to a gene: 6. The CDR3 is 15 residues long. Here the CDR3 DNA reads TGTGCCTGGAGTGATGGGAAGCGGGGGTACAATGAGCAGTTCTTC. The encoded protein is CAWSDGKRGYNEQFF.

This clonotype was counted only a few times. The chain couples TRBV6-2 or TRBV6-3 to TRBJ2-7; TRBD2 might be the D (6 bases). Trimming pared 6 bases from V and 3 bases from J, leaving 15 bases between. The CDR3 covers 14 residues. Germline lookup yields CDR1 MNHEY and CDR2 SVGEGT. The CDR3 DNA follows: TGTGCCAGCAGCCTTCCCGGGACTGACTACGAGCAGTACTTC. Its protein product is CASSLPGTDYEQYF.

J is TRBJ1-1 and V is TRBV5-1, with D hard to call. The CDR3 is 13 amino acids. V shed 3 bases and J shed 5 bases, with 11 bases lying between them. Germline V gene data show CDR1 as SGHRS and CDR2 as YFSETQ. The CDR3: CASSYQSWTEAFF. CDR3 in DNA: TGCGCCAGCAGCTACCAAAGTTGGACTGAAGCTTTCTTT.

This chain uses TRBV27 with TRBJ2-4; 8 bases are shared with TRBD2. The ends lost 5 bases at V and 7 bases at J; junction bases unmatched: 10. The V gene's germline CDR1 is MNHEY and CDR2 SMNVEV (reference sequence). This CDR3 is built from 15 residues. In DNA form, the CDR3 reads TGTGCCAGCAGTCCCCTTCGACTAGCGAGCAACATTCAGTACTTC. This codes for CASSPLRLASNIQYF.

The V and J genes are TRBV3-1 and TRBJ2-1, with 10 nucleotides matching TRBD2. Germline-derived CDR1 and CDR2 are LGHDT and YNNKEL (reference sequence). The CDR3 is 15 amino acids. V gave up 4 bases and J gave up 8 bases; unmatched junction bases: 8. CDR3 region: CASSPSGGALHEQFF. In DNA form, the CDR3 reads TGTGCCAGCAGCCCCAGCGGGGGGGCCCTCCATGAGCAGTTCTTC.

The rearrangement joins TRBV5-1 to TRBJ2-2; 7 bases match TRBD2. Unmatched junction bases numbered 5, after V lost 6 bases and J lost 3 bases. CDR3 length: 14 residues. Germline loops: CDR1 SGHRS, CDR2 YFSETQ. CDR3 amino acids: CASIHGGDTGELFF. Written as DNA, the CDR3 is TGCGCCAGCATCCATGGGGGGGACACCGGGGAGCTGTTTTTT.

This clonotype was observed many times. This chain uses TRBV3-1 with TRBJ2-2; no clear D gene. Germline CDR1 is LGHDT and CDR2 is YNNKEL (reference sequence). Trimming removed 4 bases at V and 3 bases at J, with 9 bases between. This CDR3 contains 14 residues. The CDR3 DNA follows: TGTGCCAGCAGCCCCCGGCTCGACACCGGGGAGCTGTTTTTT. Translating it yields CASSPRLDTGELFF. Based on the CDR3 plus reference TRBV3-1 and TRBJ2-2, the full variable domain is DTAVSQTPKYLVTQMGNDKSIKCEQNLGHDTMYWYKQDSKKFLKIMFSYNNKELIINETVPNRFSPKSPDKAHLNLHINSLELGDSAVYFCASSPRLDTGELFFGEGSRLTVL.

This clonotype was counted between two and nine times. The J gene is TRBJ1-2, the V gene TRBV10-3; D ambiguous. Per the germline V gene, CDR1 is ENHRY and CDR2 is SYGVKD. There are 13 residues in the CDR3. V was trimmed by 5 bases and J by 7 bases, leaving 14 bases between them. This CDR3 reads CAISSDSRGGYTF. In DNA, the CDR3 is TGTGCCATCAGTTCCGATTCCCGGGGTGGCTACACCTTC.

The rearrangement uses TRBV12-3 or TRBV12-4 and TRBJ2-1; tentatively, D is TRBD2 (6 bases). V shed 4 bases and J shed 9 bases, with 10 bases lying between them. The CDR3 totals 12 residues. The CDR3 DNA follows: TGTGCCAGCAGTTGGACTATTCTTGAGCAGTTCTTC. This sequence encodes CASSWTILEQFF.

This chain joins TRBV10-2 and TRBJ2-5, with D maybe TRBD1 (6 bases). CDR3 length: 13 residues. Trimming pared 2 bases from V and 5 bases from J, leaving 9 bases between. Germline assignment: CDR1 WSHSY and CDR2 SAAADI. CDR3 loop: CASSERGMETQYF. The CDR3 DNA follows: TGCGCCAGCAGTGAGAGGGGGATGGAGACCCAGTACTTC.

This clonotype was seen a handful of times. J is TRBJ1-5 and V is TRBV11-2; D is unclear. Germline-derived CDR1 and CDR2 are SGHAT and FQNNGV. V dropped 5 bases and J dropped 4 bases, with 6 bases sitting between them. The CDR3 totals 12 residues. This CDR3 is CASSRRNQPQHF. As DNA, the CDR3 is TGTGCCAGCAGCCGTAGGAATCAGCCCCAGCATTTT.

The sample holds a few counts of this clonotype. This sequence joins TRBV10-2 and TRBJ1-6, with D perhaps matching TRBD1 (5 bases). Trimming cost V 2 bases and J 6 bases, with 11 bases left between them. CDR3 length: 15 residues. The V gene's germline CDR1 is WSHSY and CDR2 SAAADI. CDR3 sequence (DNA): TGCGCCAGCAGTGAGGAACGACAGCCTAATTCACCCCTCCACTTT. Protein: CASSEERQPNSPLHF.

This clonotype came up many times. The chain joins TRBV12-3 or TRBV12-4 to TRBJ2-1; 9 bases map to TRBD2. V trimming: 5 bases; J trimming: 8 bases; junction bases outside the gene matches: 10. The CDR3 has 15 amino acids. CDR3 residues: CASSLSGSSGDEQFF. In nucleotides, the CDR3 is TGTGCCAGCAGTCTTAGCGGGAGTTCAGGTGATGAGCAGTTCTTC.

This clonotype was picked up many times. The chain joins TRBV5-1 to TRBJ2-1, with D unresolved. Between the trimmed V and J ends, which lost 1 base and 4 bases, there was a span of 9 bases. Per germline, CDR1 SGHRS and CDR2 YFSETQ. The CDR3 runs to 14 residues. CDR3 nucleotides: TGCGCCAGCAGCTTGAACGTAGGGTACAATGAGCAGTTCTTC. Protein: CASSLNVGYNEQFF.

This clonotype came up many times. J is TRBJ1-1 and V is TRBV28; D not certain. CDR3 length: 12 amino acids. Trimming removed 7 bases at V and 6 bases at J, with 12 bases between. Germline CDR1 is MDHEN and CDR2 is SYDVKM. The CDR3 sequence: CASTRIRAEAFF. CDR3 coding DNA: TGTGCCAGCACCCGTATAAGGGCTGAAGCTTTCTTT.

This chain joins TRBV24-1 and TRBJ2-7, with a weak D call TRBD1 (7 bases). The CDR3 runs to 16 residues. The germline V gene has CDR1 KGHDR and CDR2 SFDVKD. Trimming removed 5 bases at V and 0 bases at J, with 16 bases between. Written as DNA, the CDR3 is TGTGCCACCAGTGGGGCAGGGGGGTCGAGCTCCTACGAGCAGTACTTC. Translation gives CATSGAGGSSSYEQYF.

This clonotype has a handful of counts. J is TRBJ2-2 and V is TRBV27; 10 bases agree with TRBD2. The CDR3 length is 15 residues. V lost 2 bases to trimming and J lost 6 bases; unmatched junction nucleotides: 3. Germline CDR1 and CDR2: MNHEY and SMNVEV (reference sequence). This CDR3 reads CASSLRLAGAGELFF. CDR3 DNA sequence: TGTGCCAGCAGTTTACGGCTAGCGGGAGCCGGGGAGCTGTTTTTT.

This clonotype was seen a handful of times. This rearrangement joins TRBV5-6 to TRBJ2-1; 14 nucleotides align to TRBD2. Germline trimming cut 2 bases from V and 1 base from J; bases unmatched to any gene: 5. The CDR3 consists of 18 residues. Germline values: CDR1 SGHDT, CDR2 YYEEEE. CDR3 in DNA: TGTGCCAGCAGCTTCAGGACTAGCGGGGGGCAATCCTACAATGAGCAGTTCTTC. It yields the protein CASSFRTSGGQSYNEQFF.

This clonotype was detected ten times or more. V is TRBV4-3 and J is TRBJ2-5; the D is unclear. The germline V gene encodes CDR1 LGHNA and CDR2 YSLEER. The CDR3 has 13 amino acids. The V end lost 3 bases, the J end lost 3 bases, and 8 bases lay between the germline ends. CDR3 sequence: CASSHALEETQYF. Here the CDR3 DNA reads TGCGCCAGCAGCCATGCTCTAGAAGAGACCCAGTACTTC.

The chain recombines TRBV28 with TRBJ2-2; D is uncertain. The CDR3 sequence is 15 residues long. Trimming removed 5 bases at V and 4 bases at J, with 14 bases between. Looked up from germline, CDR1 is MDHEN and CDR2 is SYDVKM. In DNA form, the CDR3 reads TGTGCCAGCAGTCCCCATCGGACGGCCACCGGGGAGCTGTTTTTT. It specifies CASSPHRTATGELFF.

This clonotype came up many times. The chain has TRBV21-1 and TRBJ2-1; TRBD2 is taken as the D call from the table, unchecked against the DNA. TRBV21-1 is termed a pseudogene. CDR3 size: 14 residues. CDR3: CASSRLARYNEQFF. Here the CDR3 DNA reads TGTGCCAGCAGCAGACTAGCGAGATACAATGAGCAGTTCTTC.

The genes are TRBV4-1 and TRBJ2-1; D may be TRBD1 (6 bases). Germline V gives CDR1 MGHRA, CDR2 YSYEKL. This CDR3 spans 15 amino acids. Deletions cut 3 bases from V and 8 bases from J, with 17 bases between. The CDR3 coding sequence is TGCGCCAGCAGCCAGGGAAAGGGGGAGATCGATGAGCAGTTCTTC. Amino acids: CASSQGKGEIDEQFF.

This clonotype came up a few times. This rearrangement joins TRBV20-1 to TRBJ2-1; 13 positions match TRBD2. Looked up from germline, CDR1 is DFQATT and CDR2 is SNEGSKA (reference sequence). Trimming cost V 0 bases and J 3 bases; bases outside gene matches: 8. The CDR3 contains 18 residues. Here the CDR3 reads CSARERLAGGLYYNEQFF. The CDR3 nucleotides are TGCAGTGCTAGAGAACGACTAGCGGGAGGCCTTTACTACAATGAGCAGTTCTTC.

This clonotype was counted ten times or more. The chain employs TRBV7-2 and TRBJ1-4, with a possible D match to TRBD1 (6 bases). CDR1 and CDR2 from the germline V gene are SGHTA and FQGNSA. Trimming stripped 2 bases from V and 3 bases from J, with 7 bases between. CDR3 length: 14 residues. The CDR3 loop reads CASSLQGSNEKLFF. CDR3 DNA: TGTGCCAGCAGCTTACAGGGGTCTAATGAAAAACTGTTTTTT. The full variable domain, with the rest looked up from reference TRBV7-2 and TRBJ1-4, is GAGVSQSPSNKVTEKGKDVELRCDPISGHTALYWYRQSLGQGLEFLIYFQGNSAPDKSGLPSDRFSAERTGGSVSTLTIQRTQQEDSAVYLCASSLQGSNEKLFFGSGTQLSVL.

This chain uses TRBV7-9 with TRBJ2-3; D is ambiguous. The CDR3 spans 14 residues. In germline, CDR1 is SEHNR, CDR2 FQNEAQ (reference sequence). Trimming took off 0 bases at V and 5 bases at J, with 9 bases between the two ends. The CDR3 DNA sequence: TGTGCCAGCAGCTTAGCCGAGGCACTAGATACGCAGTATTTT. Translation: CASSLAEALDTQYF.

The chain recombines TRBV4-3 with TRBJ2-7, with a tentative D call TRBD1 (6 bases). With 0 bases removed from V and 1 base from J, the gap between germline ends came to 7 bases. In germline, CDR1 is LGHNA, CDR2 YSLEER. The CDR3 is 14 amino acids. CDR3 nucleotides: TGCGCCAGCAGCCAAGATGACAGGTCCTACGAGCAGTACTTC. This encodes CASSQDDRSYEQYF.

This clonotype showed up just a few times. The V gene is TRBV7-9, the J gene TRBJ1-6; 10 bases fit TRBD1. Trimming took 5 bases from V and 9 from J; bases not matched to a gene: 10. From germline, CDR1 is SEHNR and CDR2 FQNEAQ (reference sequence). CDR3 length equals 16 residues. The CDR3 reads CASSRRGQGGGSPLHF. The CDR3 DNA reads as TGTGCCAGCAGCCGACGAGGACAGGGGGGGGGTTCACCCCTCCACTTT.

This chain connects TRBV29-1 to TRBJ2-1, with D perhaps matching TRBD2 (6 bases). V lost 5 bases and J lost 0, with 11 bases in between. CDR1 is SQVTM, CDR2 ANQGSEA, per germline. The CDR3 is 14 residues long. CDR3 residues: CSVRAGSSYNEQFF. CDR3 DNA sequence: TGCAGCGTTCGAGCGGGCAGCTCCTACAATGAGCAGTTCTTC.

This clonotype has just a few counts. DNA of the CDR3: TGCAGTGTTCGCCAGAATGTAATTAGCTACAATGAGCAGTTCTTC. Its protein is CSVRQNVISYNEQFF. The chain has TRBV20-1 and TRBJ2-1, with D unclear. The CDR3 extends over 15 amino acids. Per the germline V gene, CDR1 is DFQATT and CDR2 is SNEGSKA (reference sequence). V dropped 7 bases and J dropped 3 bases, with 19 bases sitting between them.

V usage is TRBV29-1 and J usage is TRBJ1-1; 9 bases map to TRBD1. Germline CDR1 is SQVTM and CDR2 is ANQGSEA. The CDR3 runs to 13 residues. V lost 5 bases, J lost 1 base, and 2 bases stayed unmatched. CDR3 DNA sequence: TGCAGCGTTAACAGGGGGCGGAACACTGAAGCTTTCTTT. It specifies CSVNRGRNTEAFF.